The 19 T cell receptor beta chains in this list originate from one sample, sequenced in a study of cytomegalovirus exposure and HLA in healthy donors. Sequenced by immunoSEQ multiplex PCR; TCRdb stores in-frame clones only, minus some. This sample has under 200,000 clones; about 81% occur once, and the top ten carry 1% to 1.5%. Sequenced: PBMCs. The receptors come from a woman between 25 and 40 years old in good health and CMV-seronegative.

V gene TRBV6-1 combines with J gene TRBJ1-1; D remains ambiguous. The CDR3 extends over 13 amino acids. Germline-derived CDR1 and CDR2 are MNHNS and SASEGT. The V end lost 6 bases, the J end lost 1 base, and 9 bases lay between the germline ends. The CDR3 DNA reads TGTGCCAGCAGCGCCACAGAGAACACTGAAGCTTTCTTT. This codes for CASSATENTEAFF.

The chain couples TRBV18 to TRBJ2-3; 11 nucleotides match TRBD2. Trimming took 3 bases from V and 0 from J; bases not matched to a gene: 8. CDR1 and CDR2 (germline): KGHSH, LQKENI. The CDR3 has 18 amino acids. The DNA for the CDR3 is TGTGCCAGCTCACCGGTCGCACCTAGCGGGAGGAGCACAGATACGCAGTATTTT. It is translated as CASSPVAPSGRSTDTQYF.

The rearrangement joins TRBV6-5 to TRBJ1-1; tentatively, D is TRBD1 (6 bases). Germline V gives CDR1 MNHEY, CDR2 SVGAGI. V was cut by 6 bases and J by 10 bases, with 21 bases left in between. The CDR3 sequence is 14 residues long. The CDR3 spells CASRALTGEYRAFF. CDR3 in DNA: TGTGCCAGCAGAGCCTTGACAGGTGAATATAGAGCTTTCTTT.

The table lists this clone with many counts. The chain recombines TRBV10-3 with TRBJ2-1; D may be TRBD2 (5 bases). This CDR3 spans 15 amino acids. Germline V lookup: CDR1 ENHRY, CDR2 SYGVKD. V lost 3 bases and J 8 bases, leaving 17 bases between the germline ends. The CDR3: CAISDDYSPGDEQFF. CDR3 DNA: TGTGCCATCAGTGATGACTACTCGCCGGGCGATGAGCAGTTCTTC.

This clone was seen a single time. The chain joins TRBV27 to TRBJ2-3, with no clear D. V lost 5 bases and J 0 bases, leaving 12 bases between the germline ends. The CDR3 contains 15 residues. Germline CDR1 MNHEY, CDR2 SMNVEV (reference sequence). DNA of the CDR3: TGTGCCAGCAGTCCCCTGGCCTTTAGCACAGATACGCAGTATTTT. This sequence encodes CASSPLAFSTDTQYF.

The chain recombines TRBV6-6 with TRBJ2-7; 11 bases fit TRBD2. The CDR3 runs 14 residues. Trimming cost V 5 bases and J 9 bases; bases outside gene matches: 9. CDR1 and CDR2 from the germline V gene are MNHNY and SVGAGI (reference sequence). The CDR3 protein is CASSGTGLAGGQYF. CDR3 DNA sequence: TGTGCCAGCAGTGGAACGGGCCTAGCGGGAGGGCAGTACTTC.

The gene calls are TRBV5-4 and TRBJ2-3; D gene unclear. Germline loops: CDR1 SGHNT, CDR2 YYREEE (reference sequence). Trimming shortened V by 0 bases and J by 4 bases, and 12 bases separated the two germline ends. This CDR3 has 15 amino acids. The CDR3, as DNA: TGTGCCAGCAGCTTGGTTGCGCCTCCGGCAGATACGCAGTATTTT. Its protein product is CASSLVAPPADTQYF.

This chain joins TRBV10-3 and TRBJ1-6, with 7 bases matching TRBD1. Germline lookup yields CDR1 ENHRY and CDR2 SYGVKD. J gave up 9 bases and V 3 bases, and 2 bases lay outside the gene matches. This CDR3 spans 13 amino acids. CDR3 DNA sequence: TGTGCCATCAGTGAACAGGGGACTTCACCCCTCCACTTT. It specifies CAISEQGTSPLHF.

The chain links TRBV5-1 to TRBJ2-3; D might be TRBD1 (7 bases). Germline V CDR1 and CDR2: SGHRS, YFSETQ. V was trimmed by 0 bases and J by 3 bases, leaving 11 bases between them. CDR3 length equals 15 residues. CDR3 residues: CASSLAGGRTDTQYF. CDR3 in DNA: TGCGCCAGCAGCTTGGCAGGGGGGCGTACAGATACGCAGTATTTT.

CDR3 bases: TGTGCCTGGACTCCCGGGAGAACTGAAGCTTTCTTT. Protein: CAWTPGRTEAFF. The gene calls are TRBV30 and TRBJ1-1; no reliable D call. CDR1 and CDR2 (germline): GTSNPN, SVGIG (reference sequence). The CDR3 length is 12 residues. V dropped 4 bases and J dropped 5 bases, with 11 bases sitting between them.

The chain links TRBV7-9 to TRBJ1-4; no clear D. Per the germline V gene, CDR1 is SEHNR and CDR2 is FQNEAQ (reference sequence). The CDR3 runs to 14 residues. Trimming removed 6 bases at V and 0 bases at J, with 8 bases between. CDR3 in amino acids: CASSRTSTNEKLFF. In DNA, the CDR3 is TGTGCCAGCAGTAGAACGTCAACTAATGAAAAACTGTTTTTT.

The rearrangement joins TRBV5-1 to TRBJ2-3; 8 bases line up with TRBD2. CDR1 is SGHRS and CDR2 is YFSETQ in the germline V gene. The CDR3 contains 16 residues. Losses at the gene ends were 0 bases for V and 3 bases for J; bases not matched to a gene: 6. CDR3 amino acids: CASSLVSGGLTDTQYF. CDR3 in DNA: TGCGCCAGCAGCTTGGTATCGGGAGGGTTGACAGATACGCAGTATTTT.

The V and J genes are TRBV5-6 and TRBJ2-1; D is possibly TRBD2 (6 bases). Per the germline V gene, CDR1 is SGHDT and CDR2 is YYEEEE. The ends were cut back, 4 bases at V and 5 bases at J, with 16 bases in the middle. The CDR3 extends over 15 amino acids. This chain's CDR3 is CASSLSGLAHNEQFF. The CDR3 coding sequence is TGTGCCAGCAGCCTGTCGGGGCTAGCGCACAATGAGCAGTTCTTC.

This clone was seen a single time. The rearrangement uses TRBV7-3 and TRBJ1-6; TRBD1 agrees at 10 bases. This CDR3 region has 15 residues. V lost 8 bases and J lost 6; bases outside the gene matches: 7. Germline assignment: CDR1 SGHTA and CDR2 FQGTGA. The DNA for the CDR3 is TGTGCCAGCGGATCCGGGACAGGGGCTAATTCACCCCTCCACTTT. Translated, it gives CASGSGTGANSPLHF.

This clone was picked up a small number of times. This sequence joins TRBV9 and TRBJ1-3, with 8 nucleotides matching TRBD1. Germline loops: CDR1 SGDLS, CDR2 YYNGEE. With V trimmed by 3 bases and J by 4 bases, 12 bases remained unmatched. The CDR3 runs 17 residues. CDR3: CASSALPGGSTGNTIYF. Written as DNA, the CDR3 is TGTGCCAGCAGCGCCCTGCCAGGGGGCAGTACAGGAAACACCATATATTTT.

V is TRBV5-1 and J is TRBJ1-2; perhaps TRBD1 as D (6 bases). The germline gives CDR1 SGHRS, CDR2 YFSETQ. There are 15 residues in the CDR3. Trimming took 3 bases from V and 0 from J, leaving 12 bases between them. CDR3 protein: CASSYGQRANYGYTF. CDR3 bases: TGCGCCAGCAGCTACGGACAGAGAGCTAACTATGGCTACACCTTC.

DNA of the CDR3: TGTGCCAGCAGGGACAGGGTAGGCAAGGAGACCCAGTACTTC. Its translation is CASRDRVGKETQYF. This chain joins TRBV2 and TRBJ2-5, with 8 bases aligning to TRBD1. Germline lookup yields CDR1 SNHLY and CDR2 FYNNEI. The CDR3 spans 14 residues. J gave up 5 bases and V 6 bases, and 8 bases lay outside the gene matches.

This clone appeared once. The chain uses TRBV7-8 and TRBJ1-3, with a possible D match to TRBD1 (6 bases). Germline assignment: CDR1 SGHVS and CDR2 FQNEAQ. The CDR3 covers 16 residues. Trimming took off 6 bases at V and 2 bases at J, with 17 bases between the two ends. The CDR3 is CASSPGGGLAGNTIYF. The CDR3 region has the DNA TGTGCCAGCAGTCCGGGAGGGGGGCTAGCTGGAAACACCATATATTTT. Together with reference TRBV7-8 and TRBJ1-3, the CDR3 gives the full variable domain: GAGVSQSPRYKVAKRGQDVALRCDPISGHVSLFWYQQALGQGPEFLTYFQNEAQLDKSGLPSDRFFAERPEGSVSTLKIQRTQQEDSAVYLCASSPGGGLAGNTIYFGEGSWLTVV.

The V gene is TRBV5-1, the J gene TRBJ1-6, with TRBD1 identical over 7 bases. The CDR3 is made up of 15 amino acids. Per the germline V gene, CDR1 is SGHRS and CDR2 is YFSETQ. V lost 0 bases to trimming and J lost 11 bases; unmatched junction nucleotides: 8. CDR3 amino acids: CASSLVTGERPPLHF. CDR3 nucleotides: TGCGCCAGCAGCTTGGTTACAGGGGAGCGTCCACCCCTCCACTTT.